This is a list of T cell receptor beta chains from one sample in a study of T-cell reconstitution after alpha-beta-depleted transplantation in children. TCRdb called the PCR reads again in MiXCR, with one record for every CDR3 protein. Of about 610,000 distinct CDR3 sequences listed, more than 9% were seen once; the top ten hold approximately 4.1%. Sequences were derived from PBMCs from the stem cell graft donor, sampled from the stem cell graft. These TCRs come from a human donor who donated a stem cell graft to a child with acute myeloid leukemia. CDR3s include the opening cysteine and the closing phenylalanine or tryptophan. D genes are given only for firm matches. The listing skips clone size in some rows; elsewhere it reads once, few, many or a size class.

v_call	d_call	clone_size	j_call	cdr3_nt	cdr3_aa
TRBV20-1	NA	NA	TRBJ1-1	TGCAGTGCTTACATTGGGGGCCCTCAAAGTACTGAAGCTTTCTTT	CSAYIGGPQSTEAFF
TRBV10-3	NA	few	TRBJ2-4	TGTGCCATCAGTGAGTCGAGGGGGTCTAACATTCAGTACTTC	CAISESRGSNIQYF
TRBV5-4	NA	NA	TRBJ1-5	TGTGCCATCAGTTTCAGGGACCAGCCCCAGCATTTT	CAISFRDQPQHF
TRBV6-1	NA	few	TRBJ2-2	TGTGCCAGCAGTCAATTTGGGGCCACCGGGGAGCTGTTTTTT	CASSQFGATGELFF
TRBV29-1	NA	many	TRBJ1-2	TGCAGCGTTGAGGGGTTGGGTGGCTACACCTTC	CSVEGLGGYTF
TRBV5-1	TRBD1	few	TRBJ1-1	TGCGCCAGCAGCTTGGGGACAGGGGTCACTGAAGCTTTCTTT	CASSLGTGVTEAFF
TRBV20-1	TRBD2	NA	TRBJ2-2	TGCTGTGCTAGTCTAGCGGGGCTCGCGGGAGGAGGGGAGCTGTTTTTT	CCASLAGLAGGGELFF
TRBV7-8	NA	NA	TRBJ2-5	TGTGCCAGCAGCTTAGCGACAAATAGGGGTGAGACCCAGTACTTC	CASSLATNRGETQYF
TRBV27	NA	few	TRBJ1-1	TGTGCCAGCAGTCCTCTGCAGGGGAAGGCTTTCTTT	CASSPLQGKAFF
TRBV3-1	NA	few	TRBJ1-4	TGTGCCAGCAGCCCTCAACGGTATGGCGAAAAACTGTTTTTT	CASSPQRYGEKLFF
TRBV29-1	NA	many	TRBJ2-1	TGCAGCGTTGACGGTGGTAGCAACGATGAGCAGTTCTTC	CSVDGGSNDEQFF
TRBV28	TRBD1	many	TRBJ2-1	TGTGCCAGCAGGGTGGCCGGGACAGGCCCATACAATGAGCAGTTCTTC	CASRVAGTGPYNEQFF
TRBV5-1	NA	NA	TRBJ2-2	TGCGCCAGCAGCATCCAGGGAGGAAGAACCGGGGAGCTGTTTTTT	CASSIQGGRTGELFF
TRBV29-1	NA	many	TRBJ2-5	TGCAGCGTCGCGGACAGCCCTTTGCAAGAGACCCAGTACTTC	CSVADSPLQETQYF
TRBV7-2	NA	many	TRBJ2-3	TGTGCCAGCAGCCCCCGAGTGGGGATCGCAGATACGCAGTATTTT	CASSPRVGIADTQYF
TRBV28	NA	NA	TRBJ1-2	TGTGCCAGCAGCAAGGATCTCGGGCAGCTGGGAGGCTACACCTTC	CASSKDLGQLGGYTF
TRBV28	NA	few	TRBJ2-5	TGTGCCAGCAGTTTTTTCAGGGGGGGCGGTGTCCAGTACTTC	CASSFFRGGGVQYF
TRBV7-2	NA	few	TRBJ2-7	TGTGCCAGCAGCGGATTGGTCGGTTACGAGCAGTACTTC	CASSGLVGYEQYF
TRBV28	NA	NA	TRBJ2-5	TGTGCCACACACCAGGGGAAGGGTGAGACCCAGTACTTC	CATHQGKGETQYF
TRBV5-1	TRBD1	many	TRBJ1-1	TGCGCCAGCAGCTTGGGGGCGGGACAGGGAAGAGGGAGGACTGAAGCTTTCTTT	CASSLGAGQGRGRTEAFF
TRBV18	NA	NA	TRBJ2-1	TGTGCCAGCTTCGTACCCAGGACAGAGACGTTCTTC	CASFVPRTETFF
TRBV15	TRBD2	few	TRBJ2-7	TGTGCCACCAGTAGTCTGGGACTAGCGATCGAGCAGTACTTC	CATSSLGLAIEQYF
TRBV2	NA	NA	TRBJ2-1	TGTGCCATCCAGCCTACCCCCTACAATGAGCAGTTCTTC	CAIQPTPYNEQFF
TRBV19	NA	few	TRBJ2-7	TGTGCCAGTAGTATCTCGGCTTCCTACGAGCAGTACTTC	CASSISASYEQYF
TRBV20-1	NA	few	TRBJ2-7	TGCAGTGCTCGCCCCCAGGGGGGGGCCTACGAGCAGTACTTC	CSARPQGGAYEQYF
TRBV7-2	TRBD2	few	TRBJ2-3	TGTGCCAGCAGCTCTAGGACGGGCGGGAGAGGAACAGATACGCAGTATTTT	CASSSRTGGRGTDTQYF
TRBV12-3/TRBV12-4	TRBD1	many	TRBJ1-1	TGTGCCAGCAGTCGACAGGGGACGGGCACTGAAGCTTTCTTT	CASSRQGTGTEAFF
TRBV10-3	NA	many	TRBJ2-3	TGTGCCATCAAAAAACGGGACACAGATACGCAGTATTTT	CAIKKRDTDTQYF
TRBV2	NA	few	TRBJ2-2	TGTGCCAGCGGCGTAGTTTTGGGCACCGGGGAGCTGTTTTTT	CASGVVLGTGELFF
TRBV12-3/TRBV12-4	NA	many	TRBJ1-6	TGTGCCAGCAGTTTCCGGGACATCAGCTCCTATAATTCACCCCTCCACTTT	CASSFRDISSYNSPLHF
TRBV7-9	NA	many	TRBJ1-1	TGTGCCAGCAGTCAGGATGGGGACACTGAAGCTTTCTTT	CASSQDGDTEAFF